These T cell receptor beta chains were read from a single sample in a study of blood T cell repertoires in COVID-19. Data came from immunoSEQ multiplex PCR; TCRdb stores just in-frame clones and leaves some out. This sample yields roughly 140,000 clones, of which more than 80% are seen a single time; approximately 10% belongs to the top ten. The sequenced sample consisted of peripheral blood. Every receptor here comes from a woman older than 75 with acute or convalescent COVID-19. Both conserved end residues are part of each CDR3. A D gene is named only where the DNA matches it firmly. Clone size is not always given. Where it is, it says once, few, many or a class for expanded clones.

12	TRBJ1-4	TRBV2	.	.	CASRQGTEKLFF	TGTGCCAGCAGACAGGGCACTGAAAAACTGTTTTTT
18	TRBJ1-1	TRBV5-1	TRBD1	.	CASSSGRTGGQVNTEAFF	TGCGCCAGCAGCTCAGGAAGGACAGGGGGCCAGGTGAACACTGAAGCTTTCTTT
14	TRBJ1-2	TRBV18	.	.	CASSHGGVLDGYTF	TGTGCCAGCTCCCACGGGGGTGTTCTAGATGGCTACACCTTC
15	TRBJ1-2	TRBV2	TRBD1	few	CASSPLGQGGYGYTF	TGTGCCAGCAGTCCTCTGGGACAGGGAGGCTATGGCTACACCTTC
13	TRBJ1-6	TRBV19	TRBD1	.	CASGQGADSPLHF	TGTGCCAGTGGACAGGGGGCTGATTCACCCCTCCACTTT
14	TRBJ1-1	TRBV5-1	.	.	CASSPTTGVTEAFF	TGCGCCAGCAGCCCGACGACAGGTGTCACTGAAGCTTTCTTT
17	TRBJ2-3	TRBV7-3	TRBD1	.	CASSFFSGQGGMDTQYF	TGTGCCAGCAGCTTTTTCTCCGGACAGGGGGGCATGGATACGCAGTATTTT
14	TRBJ1-1	TRBV2	.	.	CASSRQQGNTEAFF	TGTGCCAGCAGTCGACAGCAGGGGAACACTGAAGCTTTCTTT
15	TRBJ1-2	TRBV19	TRBD1	.	CASSTAAGTGFGYTF	TGTGCCAGTAGTACAGCGGCCGGGACAGGGTTTGGCTACACCTTC
13	TRBJ1-2	TRBV6-2/TRBV6-3	TRBD1	.	CASSGQGFGGYTF	TGTGCCAGCAGCGGACAGGGGTTCGGTGGCTACACCTTC
16	TRBJ1-1	TRBV5-4	.	.	CASSWPRGGEDTEAFF	TGTGCCAGCAGCTGGCCGAGGGGGGGAGAGGACACTGAAGCTTTCTTT
16	TRBJ1-3	TRBV3-1/TRBV3-2	TRBD1	.	CASSHRDRGSGNTIYF	TGTGCCAGCAGCCATCGGGACAGGGGCTCTGGAAACACCATATATTTT
14	TRBJ2-7	TRBV5-1	TRBD1	once	CASSLRDRVNEQYF	TGCGCCAGCAGCCTCCGGGACAGGGTTAACGAGCAGTACTTC
14	TRBJ1-3	TRBV2	.	.	CASSEQGSGNTIYF	TGTGCCAGCAGTGAGCAGGGCTCTGGAAACACCATATATTTT
16	TRBJ1-3	TRBV15	.	.	CATSRRQSFSGNTIYF	TGTGCCACCAGCAGGAGACAGAGTTTCTCTGGAAACACCATATATTTT
15	TRBJ1-2	TRBV7-9	TRBD1	.	CASSFRDRGDLGYTF	TGTGCCAGCAGCTTTAGGGACAGGGGAGACTTGGGCTACACCTTC
15	TRBJ2-7	TRBV12-5	TRBD1	once	CASGPPGQGGNEQYF	TGTGCTAGTGGTCCGCCGGGACAGGGGGGTAACGAGCAGTACTTC
14	TRBJ1-2	TRBV5-1	TRBD1	few	CASSPGQGPHGYTF	TGCGCCAGCAGCCCTGGACAGGGTCCCCATGGCTACACCTTC
14	TRBJ1-2	TRBV3-1/TRBV3-2	TRBD1	.	CASSLTDRGNGYTF	TGTGCCAGCAGCCTAACGGACAGGGGGAATGGCTACACCTTC
13	TRBJ1-2	TRBV7-8	.	few	CASSVQISYGYTF	TGTGCCAGCAGCGTACAAATCAGCTATGGCTACACCTTC
15	TRBJ2-3	TRBV4-1	.	.	CASSHLRGITDTQYF	TGCGCCAGCAGCCACTTACGGGGGATCACAGATACGCAGTATTTT
15	TRBJ1-5	TRBV5-5	TRBD1	.	CASSTGQGEGQPQHF	TGTGCCAGCAGCACTGGACAGGGAGAGGGTCAGCCCCAGCATTTT
14	TRBJ1-4	TRBV3-1/TRBV3-2	TRBD1	few	CASSPTGGIEKLFF	TGTGCCAGCAGCCCGACAGGGGGAATAGAAAAACTGTTTTTT
14	TRBJ1-5	TRBV19	TRBD1	.	CASRGTGLNQPQHF	TGTGCCAGTAGGGGGACAGGGTTGAATCAGCCCCAGCATTTT
15	TRBJ1-1	TRBV18	TRBD1	.	CASSPRTGEDTEAFF	TGTGCCAGCTCACCCCGGACAGGGGAGGACACTGAAGCTTTCTTT
13	TRBJ1-5	TRBV12-3/TRBV12-4	.	.	CASSLAENQPQHF	TGTGCCAGCAGTTTAGCGGAGAATCAGCCCCAGCATTTT
14	TRBJ1-1	TRBV5-6	.	.	CASSLNPGDTEAFF	TGTGCCAGCAGCTTAAACCCCGGAGACACTGAAGCTTTCTTT
17	TRBJ1-1	TRBV5-8	.	.	CASSLVLGGLMNTEAFF	TGTGCCAGCAGCTTGGTATTAGGAGGACTCATGAACACTGAAGCTTTCTTT
14	TRBJ1-5	TRBV19	.	.	CAIRGSGEGSPQHF	TGTGCCATACGAGGCTCAGGGGAGGGCAGCCCCCAGCATTTT
13	TRBJ2-5	TRBV7-7	TRBD1	.	CASSKDREETQYF	TGTGCTAGCAGCAAAGACAGGGAGGAGACCCAGTACTTC
12	TRBJ1-1	TRBV2	.	once	CASGRRGTEAFF	TGTGCCAGCGGTCGCAGGGGCACTGAAGCTTTCTTT
15	TRBJ1-6	TRBV2	.	.	CASSKQGSYNSPLHF	TGTGCCAGCAGTAAGCAGGGTAGCTATAATTCACCCCTCCACTTT
16	TRBJ1-3	TRBV19	.	.	CASSIGWASSGNTIYF	TGTGCCAGTAGTATAGGGTGGGCCAGCTCTGGAAACACCATATATTTT
14	TRBJ1-2	TRBV7-9	.	.	CASSLRGPMYGYTF	TGTGCCAGCAGCTTACGAGGCCCCATGTATGGCTACACCTTC
14	TRBJ2-3	TRBV5-1	.	.	CASSLEALQGTQYF	TGCGCCAGCAGCTTGGAGGCCCTCCAGGGGACGCAGTATTTT
14	TRBJ1-2	TRBV6-5	.	.	CASSLLTGNYGYTF	TGTGCCAGCAGTCTATTAACAGGGAACTATGGCTACACCTTC
15	TRBJ2-7	TRBV5-1	TRBD1	.	CASSLEGGASYEQYF	TGCGCCAGCAGCTTGGAAGGGGGCGCGTCCTACGAGCAGTACTTC
16	TRBJ1-1	TRBV4-2	.	.	CASNAGGGSVNTEAFF	TGTGCCAGCAATGCTGGGGGGGGCAGCGTGAACACTGAAGCTTTCTTT
14	TRBJ1-4	TRBV7-5	.	.	CARSLSRVEEKLFF	TGTGCCAGAAGTCTGAGCCGAGTAGAAGAAAAACTGTTTTTT
17	TRBJ2-1	TRBV7-2	.	.	CASSRRAGAERWNEQFF	TGTGCCAGCAGCCGCAGAGCAGGGGCGGAAAGATGGAATGAGCAGTTCTTC
16	TRBJ1-2	TRBV18	.	once	CASSPQTGSTNYGYTF	TGTGCCAGCTCACCACAAACAGGGTCAACTAACTATGGCTACACCTTC
15	TRBJ2-1	TRBV3-1/TRBV3-2	TRBD1	once	CASRETGGSYNEQFF	TGTGCCAGCAGGGAAACAGGGGGCTCCTACAATGAGCAGTTCTTC
14	TRBJ2-5	TRBV5-1	TRBD1	.	CASSIGTGQETQYF	TGCGCCAGCAGCATTGGGACAGGGCAAGAGACCCAGTACTTC
12	TRBJ1-2	TRBV6-6	.	.	CASSAQVSGYTF	TGTGCCAGCAGCGCGCAGGTATCAGGCTACACCTTC
13	TRBJ1-4	TRBV7-2	.	.	CASSSITGEKLFF	TGTGCCAGCAGCTCAATTACAGGGGAAAAACTGTTTTTT
14	TRBJ1-6	TRBV5-1	TRBD1	.	CASSRGQGASPLHF	TGCGCCAGCAGCAGGGGACAGGGCGCTTCACCCCTCCACTTT
14	TRBJ1-4	TRBV7-9	TRBD1	.	CASSPGQGNEKLFF	TGTGCCAGCAGCCCGGGACAGGGGAACGAAAAACTGTTTTTT
16	TRBJ1-3	TRBV7-2	TRBD1	.	CASSSNRGLDGNTIYF	TGTGCCAGCAGCTCCAACAGGGGGCTAGATGGAAACACCATATATTTT
12	TRBJ1-2	TRBV12-3/TRBV12-4	.	once	CASSAGGLGYTF	TGTGCCAGCAGTGCCGGGGGTCTTGGCTACACCTTC
17	TRBJ1-3	TRBV6-4	.	.	CASTKRKRLSSGNTIYF	TGTGCCAGCACCAAACGGAAGAGGCTTTCCTCTGGAAACACCATATATTTT
16	TRBJ1-6	TRBV7-2	TRBD1	once	CASSPEGTGSNSPLHF	TGTGCCAGCAGCCCAGAGGGGACAGGGAGTAATTCACCCCTCCACTTT